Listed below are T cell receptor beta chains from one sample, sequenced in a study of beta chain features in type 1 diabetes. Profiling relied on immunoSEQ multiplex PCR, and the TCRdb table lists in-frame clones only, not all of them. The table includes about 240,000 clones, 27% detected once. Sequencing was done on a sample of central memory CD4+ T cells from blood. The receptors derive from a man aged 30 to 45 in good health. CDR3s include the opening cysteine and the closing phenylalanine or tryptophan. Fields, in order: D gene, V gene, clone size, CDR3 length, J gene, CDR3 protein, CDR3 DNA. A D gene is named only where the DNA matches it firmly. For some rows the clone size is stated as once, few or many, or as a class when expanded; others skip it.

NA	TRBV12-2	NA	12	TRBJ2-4	CPPGESKNIQYF	TGTCCCCCAGGGGAATCCAAAAACATTCAGTACTTC
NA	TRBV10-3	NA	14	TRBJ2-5	CAISGLGKQETQYF	TGTGCCATCAGTGGTCTCGGTAAACAAGAGACCCAGTACTTC
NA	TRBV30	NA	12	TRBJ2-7	CAWSPALSEQYF	TGTGCCTGGAGTCCAGCCCTAAGCGAGCAGTACTTC
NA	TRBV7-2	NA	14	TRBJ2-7	CASSSPQGSYEQYF	TGTGCCAGCAGCTCCCCACAGGGTTCCTACGAGCAGTACTTC
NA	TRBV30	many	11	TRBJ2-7	CAWSGLHEQYF	TGTGCCTGGAGCGGACTCCACGAGCAGTACTTC
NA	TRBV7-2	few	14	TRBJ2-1	CASSPSRTTSGQFF	TGTGCCAGCAGCCCTAGTCGAACTACTTCTGGGCAGTTCTTC
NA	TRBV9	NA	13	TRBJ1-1	CASSVGDSTEAFF	TGTGCCAGCAGCGTAGGGGACTCGACTGAAGCTTTCTTT
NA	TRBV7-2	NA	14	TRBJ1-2	CASSRDTAAYGYTF	TGTGCCAGCAGCAGAGACACGGCCGCCTATGGCTACACCTTC
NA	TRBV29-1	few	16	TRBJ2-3	CSVRGLTGSSTDTQYF	TGCAGCGTGAGGGGCCTGACGGGCTCAAGCACAGATACGCAGTATTTT
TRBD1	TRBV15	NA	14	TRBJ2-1	CATSPGGPYNEQFF	TGTGCCACCAGCCCAGGGGGCCCCTACAATGAGCAGTTCTTC